Presented here are 27 T cell receptor beta chains from one specimen sequenced in a study of cytomegalovirus exposure and HLA in healthy donors. A multiplex PCR was run with 60 Vbeta primers and 13 Jbeta primers. The method was immunoSEQ multiplex PCR; TCRdb's version includes in-frame clones alone and lacks a portion of them. This table has 120,000 or so clones, roughly 80% appearing once. The sample consisted of PBMCs. All receptors derive from a female donor in good health and CMV-seronegative.

The V call is TRBV18, the J call TRBJ2-5; D might be TRBD2 (6 bases). Between the trimmed V and J ends, which lost 3 bases and 1 base, there was a span of 12 bases. This CDR3 is built from 15 residues. The germline gives CDR1 KGHSH, CDR2 LQKENI. CDR3 residues: CASSPGRGGQETQYF. In DNA form, the CDR3 reads TGTGCCAGCTCACCGGGGCGGGGCGGCCAAGAGACCCAGTACTTC.

The rearrangement links TRBV11-2 to TRBJ2-7; D is uncertain. The V end lost 0 bases, the J end lost 1 base, and 7 bases lay between the germline ends. This CDR3 is built from 14 residues. Germline loops: CDR1 SGHAT, CDR2 FQNNGV. The CDR3 region is CASSLDWASYEQYF. The CDR3 bases are TGTGCCAGCAGCTTAGATTGGGCTTCCTACGAGCAGTACTTC. The full variable domain, completed using reference TRBV11-2 and TRBJ2-7, is EAGVAQSPRYKIIEKRQSVAFWCNPISGHATLYWYQQILGQGPKLLIQFQNNGVVDDSQLPKDRFSAERLKGVDSTLKIQPAKLEDSAVYLCASSLDWASYEQYFGPGTRLTVT.

This clone was detected once. The chain couples TRBV16 to TRBJ2-5; TRBD1 might be the D (5 bases). Trimming stripped 1 base from V and 2 bases from J, with 17 bases between. CDR3 length equals 17 residues. The germline V gene encodes CDR1 KGHSY and CDR2 FQNENV. The CDR3 sequence is CASSQLAWGRTQETQYF. The CDR3 DNA is TGTGCCAGCAGCCAATTGGCCTGGGGCCGGACGCAAGAGACCCAGTACTTC.

This clone was observed a few times. The chain employs TRBV6-5 and TRBJ1-1, with D unclear. Trimming removed 0 bases at V and 4 bases at J, with 12 bases between. This CDR3 contains 15 residues. CDR1 is MNHEY and CDR2 is SVGAGI in the germline V gene. CDR3 sequence (DNA): TGTGCCAGCAGTTACTCTGATGGAGTAGGCACTGAAGCTTTCTTT. Its translation is CASSYSDGVGTEAFF.

This rearrangement joins TRBV5-4 to TRBJ1-6; D not resolved. CDR1 is SGHNT, CDR2 YYREEE, per germline (reference sequence). This CDR3 contains 17 residues. Trimming took off 0 bases at V and 9 bases at J, with 19 bases between the two ends. The CDR3 protein is CASSLDGFSQPSSPLHF. DNA for the CDR3: TGTGCCAGCAGCTTGGACGGGTTTTCCCAACCAAGTTCACCCCTCCACTTT.

This clone was observed a handful of times. V and J are TRBV7-8 and TRBJ1-1; D unresolved. CDR3 length: 14 amino acids. The V end was cut by 0 bases, the J end by 2 bases, with 7 bases between. The V gene's germline CDR1 is SGHVS and CDR2 FQNEAQ. In nucleotides, the CDR3 is TGTGCCAGCAGCTTAGCGGCACGAAACACTGAAGCTTTCTTT. Its protein is CASSLAARNTEAFF. Together with reference TRBV7-8 and TRBJ1-1, the CDR3 gives the full variable domain: GAGVSQSPRYKVAKRGQDVALRCDPISGHVSLFWYQQALGQGPEFLTYFQNEAQLDKSGLPSDRFFAERPEGSVSTLKIQRTQQEDSAVYLCASSLAARNTEAFFGQGTRLTVV.

The chain uses TRBV29-1 and TRBJ2-5; a possible D gene is TRBD1 (5 bases). This CDR3 contains 15 residues. V lost 6 bases, J lost 2 bases, and 19 bases lay in between. From germline, CDR1 is SQVTM and CDR2 ANQGSEA. The CDR3 loop reads CSVDTNDRIQETQYF. Here the CDR3 DNA reads TGCAGCGTGGACACAAATGACAGAATACAAGAGACCCAGTACTTC.

The count of this clone is one. In the same sample, other DNA sequences code for this CDR3. The genes are TRBV2 and TRBJ1-2; 8 nucleotides line up with TRBD1. With V trimmed by 3 bases and J by 4 bases, 1 base remained unmatched. Per the germline V gene, CDR1 is SNHLY and CDR2 is FYNNEI. This CDR3 comprises 13 residues. CDR3 sequence reads: CASSEQGAYGYTF. The CDR3 bases are TGTGCCAGCAGTGAGCAGGGGGCCTATGGCTACACCTTC.

The V gene is TRBV19, the J gene TRBJ2-1, with 7 bases matching TRBD2. Looked up from germline, CDR1 is LNHDA and CDR2 is SQIVND (reference sequence). This CDR3 is 15 amino acids long. J lost 4 bases, V lost 3 bases, and 6 bases had no gene match. The CDR3 here is CASSIGAGVYNEQFF. CDR3 DNA sequence: TGTGCCAGTAGTATTGGGGCGGGGGTATACAATGAGCAGTTCTTC.

The chain is built from TRBV30 and TRBJ2-3; 8 nucleotides align to TRBD1. The CDR3 runs to 15 residues. After removal of 5 bases from V and 2 bases from J, the junction contained 9 bases not matched to a gene. Per germline, CDR1 GTSNPN and CDR2 SVGIG (reference sequence). The chain's CDR3 is CAWRGVTGVTDTQYF. CDR3 nucleotide sequence: TGTGCCTGGCGAGGGGTGACAGGGGTCACAGATACGCAGTATTTT. Variable domain in full (rest from reference TRBV30 and TRBJ2-3): SQTIHQWPATLVQPVGSPLSLECTVEGTSNPNLYWYRQAAGRGLQLLFYSVGIGQISSEVPQNLSASRPQDRQFILSSKKLLLSDSGFYLCAWRGVTGVTDTQYFGPGTRLTVL.

The chain couples TRBV28 to TRBJ2-3, with 11 bases aligning to TRBD2. The V and J ends lost 0 bases and 0 bases, in that order; junction bases with no gene match: 8. The CDR3 length is 19 residues. Germline CDR1 and CDR2: MDHEN and SYDVKM. The DNA for the CDR3 is TGTGCCAGCAGTTTATGGCTCCTAGCGGGAGGTCGCAGCACAGATACGCAGTATTTT. Its protein is CASSLWLLAGGRSTDTQYF.

The chain couples TRBV10-3 to TRBJ2-7; perhaps TRBD2 as D (6 bases). Germline CDR1 ENHRY, CDR2 SYGVKD. The CDR3 is made up of 13 amino acids. V shed 3 bases and J shed 4 bases, with 10 bases lying between them. CDR3 nucleotide sequence: TGTGCCATCAGTGACCCGGGACTTTACGAGCAGTACTTC. It is translated as CAISDPGLYEQYF.

The chain joins TRBV10-2 to TRBJ2-5; D gene uncertain. Trimming left V 2 bases short and J 3 bases short, with 16 bases between. CDR1 and CDR2 (germline): WSHSY, SAAADI. The CDR3 runs 16 residues. The CDR3 sequence is CASSEVGVPAKETQYF. The CDR3, as DNA: TGCGCCAGCAGTGAGGTCGGTGTCCCTGCCAAAGAGACCCAGTACTTC.

The chain carries TRBV6-6 and TRBJ2-5, with D possibly TRBD2 on 6 matching bases. V was pared by 4 bases and J by 5 bases, with 17 bases between. The germline gives CDR1 MNHNY, CDR2 SVGAGI (reference sequence). The CDR3 has 15 residues. The CDR3 reads CASSFTGRGGETQYF. CDR3 DNA sequence: TGTGCCAGCAGTTTCACAGGAAGAGGAGGGGAGACCCAGTACTTC.

V and J are TRBV7-6 and TRBJ2-1, with 13 bases identical to TRBD2. In germline, CDR1 is SGHVS, CDR2 FNYEAQ. The CDR3 has 18 residues. The junction had 4 bases not matched to a gene; V was cut back by 2 bases and J by 0 bases. DNA for the CDR3: TGTGCCAGCAGCTTAACTAGCGGGAGGGCTAGCTCCTACAATGAGCAGTTCTTC. Its protein product is CASSLTSGRASSYNEQFF.

The chain couples TRBV7-9 to TRBJ2-5; 12 nucleotides line up with TRBD2. This CDR3 has 14 amino acids. Germline trimming cut 6 bases from V and 7 bases from J; bases unmatched to any gene: 6. Germline V gene sequence: CDR1 SEHNR, CDR2 FQNEAQ (reference sequence). CDR3 residues: CASSPSGRVGTQYF. The CDR3 DNA is TGTGCCAGCAGTCCTAGCGGGAGGGTGGGGACCCAGTACTTC.

The chain carries TRBV5-4 and TRBJ2-1; 14 bases line up with TRBD2. CDR3 length equals 16 residues. Germline V gene sequence: CDR1 SGHNT, CDR2 YYREEE (reference sequence). Losses at the gene ends were 4 bases for V and 7 bases for J; bases not matched to a gene: 7. CDR3 DNA: TGTGCCAGCAGCCCACCGGGACTAGCGGGAGTTAATGAGCAGTTCTTC. Translation: CASSPPGLAGVNEQFF.

The J gene is TRBJ1-2, the V gene TRBV28, with 9 bases fitting TRBD1. V gave up 5 bases and J gave up 3 bases; unmatched junction bases: 10. CDR3 size: 16 residues. The V gene's germline CDR1 is MDHEN and CDR2 SYDVKM. CDR3 sequence reads: CASSPGTGSGDYGYTF. The CDR3 nucleotides read TGTGCCAGCAGTCCCGGGACAGGGTCAGGAGACTATGGCTACACCTTC.

This chain joins TRBV19 and TRBJ1-2, with unresolved D. The ends were cut back, 9 bases at V and 8 bases at J, with 13 bases in the middle. The germline V gene has CDR1 LNHDA and CDR2 SQIVND (reference sequence). This CDR3 is built from 11 residues. The CDR3 loop reads CAREVREGYTF. CDR3 nucleotide sequence: TGTGCCAGGGAGGTCCGGGAGGGCTACACCTTC. Complete variable domain (other parts from reference TRBV19 and TRBJ1-2): DGGITQSPKYLFRKEGQNVTLSCEQNLNHDAMYWYRQDPGQGLRLIYYSQIVNDFQKGDIAEGYSVSREKKESFPLTVTSAQKNPTAFYLCAREVREGYTFGSGTRLTVV.

The chain uses TRBV9 and TRBJ1-2, with D maybe TRBD1 (6 bases). The CDR3 is 13 amino acids. Trimming took off 5 bases at V and 2 bases at J, with 10 bases between the two ends. Germline V gene sequence: CDR1 SGDLS, CDR2 YYNGEE. Written as DNA, the CDR3 is TGTGCCAGCAGGGGCCAGGGGAACTATGGCTACACCTTC. This encodes CASRGQGNYGYTF.

V usage is TRBV2 and J usage is TRBJ2-7; 11 positions agree with TRBD2. The germline V gene encodes CDR1 SNHLY and CDR2 FYNNEI. The CDR3 is made up of 15 amino acids. The V gene end was trimmed by 3 bases and the J gene end by 2 bases; junction bases not matched to a gene: 3. This chain's CDR3 is CASSDGTSGTYEQYF. CDR3 DNA sequence: TGTGCCAGCAGTGACGGGACTAGCGGCACCTACGAGCAGTACTTC.

The chain couples TRBV6-4 to TRBJ2-5, with 8 bases that match TRBD2. This CDR3 is built from 15 residues. Germline CDR1 is MRHNA and CDR2 is SNTAGT. Losses at the gene ends were 3 bases for V and 4 bases for J; bases not matched to a gene: 7. In nucleotides, the CDR3 is TGTGCCAGCAGTGATGTAGCGGGGCCTACAGAGACCCAGTACTTC. This sequence encodes CASSDVAGPTETQYF.

The V and J genes are TRBV11-2 and TRBJ2-3; D is possibly TRBD2 (7 bases). From germline, CDR1 is SGHAT and CDR2 FQNNGV. The ends were cut back, 2 bases at V and 4 bases at J, with 19 bases in the middle. The CDR3 runs 17 residues. Here the CDR3 DNA reads TGTGCCAGCAGCTTACTTGCGGGGGCAGGGTTTGCAGATACGCAGTATTTT. This codes for CASSLLAGAGFADTQYF.

J is TRBJ1-1 and V is TRBV28; the match to TRBD1 covers 7 bases. Germline V gene lookup returns CDR1 MDHEN and CDR2 SYDVKM. CDR3 length: 21 amino acids. Trimming removed 1 base from V and 0 bases from J; junction bases left unmatched: 20. Here the CDR3 DNA reads TGTGCCAGCAGTTTATTTATCCCTATGAAAGACAGGGAAGCGATGAACACTGAAGCTTTCTTT. Protein sequence: CASSLFIPMKDREAMNTEAFF.

This chain connects TRBV27 to TRBJ1-2, with a possible D match to TRBD1 (5 bases). Trimming shortened V by 6 bases and J by 4 bases, and 18 bases separated the two germline ends. The CDR3 has 15 residues. In germline, CDR1 is MNHEY, CDR2 SMNVEV (reference sequence). For the CDR3, the DNA is TGTGCCAGCAGCCCGAGGCCGGGGGGGTCCTATGGCTACACCTTC. It encodes CASSPRPGGSYGYTF.

This rearrangement joins TRBV13 to TRBJ2-3; the match to TRBD1 covers 11 bases. CDR3 length equals 15 residues. Germline V gene sequence: CDR1 PRHDT, CDR2 FYEKMQ (reference sequence). V was pared by 4 bases and J by 3 bases, with 3 bases of the junction left unmatched. CDR3 protein: CASSSDRGLTDTQYF. CDR3 sequence (DNA): TGTGCCAGCAGCTCGGACAGGGGGCTGACAGATACGCAGTATTTT.

J is TRBJ1-1 and V is TRBV18, with 7 bases that match TRBD1. This CDR3 spans 15 amino acids. The V gene's germline CDR1 is KGHSH and CDR2 LQKENI. V shed 4 bases, J shed 4 bases, and the junction held 9 bases outside the gene matches. CDR3 in DNA: TGTGCCAGCTCACTACTACAGGGGTCAGGCACTGAAGCTTTCTTT. Translation: CASSLLQGSGTEAFF. The full variable domain, completed using reference TRBV18 and TRBJ1-1, is NAGVMQNPRHLVRRRGQEARLRCSPMKGHSHVYWYRQLPEEGLKFMVYLQKENIIDESGMPKERFSAEFPKEGPSILRIQQVVRGDSAAYFCASSLLQGSGTEAFFGQGTRLTVV.